This T cell receptor beta chain originates from a study of blood T cell repertoires in COVID-19. Looking at the study overall: The United States, Italy and Spain were the sources of the acute and convalescent COVID-19 samples.

V was trimmed by 5 bases and J by 6 bases, leaving 10 bases between them. This CDR3 region has 12 residues. Assay: immunoSEQ multiplex PCR; the TCRdb copy retains only in-frame clones and omits some. The table has about 170,000 clones, about 87% seen once. One Seattle source followed patients from active infection through their disease course. This clonotype was sampled from a woman older than 75 with COVID-19, enrolled during active disease. Source material: peripheral blood. J is TRBJ1-1 and V is TRBV12-3 or TRBV12-4, with D hard to call. The CDR3 bases are TGTGCCAGCAGTCCCGGGCGGGCTGAAGCTTTCTTT. Translating gives CASSPGRAEAFF.